The clone carrying this T cell receptor beta chain was seen once. The CDR3 is 16 residues long. The germline V gene encodes CDR1 SGHAT and CDR2 FQNNGV. V lost 2 bases and J 1 base, leaving 12 bases between the germline ends. This sample stems from a study of blood T cell repertoires in COVID-19. Under the authors' procedure: Researchers report that nucleated cell counts were estimated from reference gene primer amplification. Assay: immunoSEQ multiplex PCR; the TCRdb copy retains only in-frame clones and omits some. For V, J and clone size, that table is used; D and trimming come from the DNA. The sample shows 50,000 to 65,000 clones, about nine tenths of them seen only once. Patients at the Seattle site were enrolled during active infection and followed longitudinally.

The rearrangement joins TRBV11-2 to TRBJ1-3; weak D call: TRBD1 (5 bases). The sample taken for sequencing was peripheral blood. The receptor was derived from a woman of 80 years or more with COVID-19, enrolled during active disease. The CDR3 sequence is CASSLTPRQSGNTIYF. Here the CDR3 DNA reads TGTGCCAGCAGCTTAACTCCCAGACAGTCTGGAAACACCATATATTTT.